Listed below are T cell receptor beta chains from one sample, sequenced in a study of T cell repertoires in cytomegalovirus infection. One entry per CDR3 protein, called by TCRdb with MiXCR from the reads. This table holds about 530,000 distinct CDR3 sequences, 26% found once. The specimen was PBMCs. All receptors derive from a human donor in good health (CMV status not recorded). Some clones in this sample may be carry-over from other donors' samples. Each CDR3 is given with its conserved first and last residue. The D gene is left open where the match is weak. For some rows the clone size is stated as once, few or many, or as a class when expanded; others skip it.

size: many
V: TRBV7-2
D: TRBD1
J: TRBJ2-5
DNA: TGTGCCAGCAGCTGGGACAGGGGGAAGGAGACCCAGTACTTC
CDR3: CASSWDRGKETQYF

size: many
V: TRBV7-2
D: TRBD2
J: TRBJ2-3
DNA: TGTGCCAGCAGCTTAGAAGGGGCGGGAGGAGATACGCAGTATTTT
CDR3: CASSLEGAGGDTQYF

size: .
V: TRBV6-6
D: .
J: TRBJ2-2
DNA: TGTGCCAGCAGTTACTCGGGGGGGCGTAGCGGGGAGCTGTTTTTT
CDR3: CASSYSGGRSGELFF

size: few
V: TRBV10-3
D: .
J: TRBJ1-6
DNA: TGTGCCATCAGTGAGTCCCGGGATGGTTCACCCCTCCACTTT
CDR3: CAISESRDGSPLHF

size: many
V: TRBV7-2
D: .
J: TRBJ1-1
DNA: TGTGCCAGCAGCTTAGGTCCGGGGCCCCAGGAGGCTTTCTTT
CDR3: CASSLGPGPQEAFF

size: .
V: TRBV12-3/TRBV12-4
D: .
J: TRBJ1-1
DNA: TGTGCCAGCGTAAGGGGCACTGAAGCTTTCTTT
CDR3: CASVRGTEAFF

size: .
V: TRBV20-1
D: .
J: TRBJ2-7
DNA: TGCAGTGCTGGAGGGGGACTAAACTCCTACGAGCAGTACTTC
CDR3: CSAGGGLNSYEQYF

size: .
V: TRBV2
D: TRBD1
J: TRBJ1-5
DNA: TGTGCCAGCAGACGGACAGGGGGTGCGGGCAATCAGCCCCAGCATTTT
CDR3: CASRRTGGAGNQPQHF

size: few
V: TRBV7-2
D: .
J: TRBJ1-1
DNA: TGTGCCAGCAGCTTAGTAGGCCAGAAACCCACCATGAACACTGAAGCTTTCTTT
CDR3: CASSLVGQKPTMNTEAFF

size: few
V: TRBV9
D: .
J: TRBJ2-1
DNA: TGTGCCAGCAGCGGCGGAAGCGGGTGGAGCTCCTACAATGAGCAGTTCTTC
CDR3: CASSGGSGWSSYNEQFF

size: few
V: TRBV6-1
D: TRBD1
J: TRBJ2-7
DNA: TGTGCCAGCCACCAGGGGGCTGGCTCCGAGCAGTACTTC
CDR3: CASHQGAGSEQYF

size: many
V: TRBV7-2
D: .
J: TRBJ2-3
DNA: TGTGCCAGCAGCTTAAGTGAGGCAGATACGCAGTATTTT
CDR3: CASSLSEADTQYF

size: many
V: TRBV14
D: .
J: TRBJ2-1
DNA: TGTGCCAGCAGCCAAGAAGGAGGCAATGAGCAGTTCTTC
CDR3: CASSQEGGNEQFF

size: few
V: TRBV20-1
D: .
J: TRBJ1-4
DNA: TGCAGTGCTAGGGACAGCGGGCCCAGAACTAATGAAAAACTGTTTTTT
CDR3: CSARDSGPRTNEKLFF

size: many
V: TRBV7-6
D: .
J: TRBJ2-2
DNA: TGTGCCAGCAGCCTTACTAGGGCTACCGGGGAGCTGTTTTTT
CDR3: CASSLTRATGELFF

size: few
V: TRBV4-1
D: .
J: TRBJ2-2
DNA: TGCGCCAGCAGCCAAGTCCCGGCGGGGGAGCTGTTTTTT
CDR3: CASSQVPAGELFF

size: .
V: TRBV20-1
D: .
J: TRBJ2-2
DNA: TGCAGTGCTTGGTTTCACGGGGAGCTGTTTTTT
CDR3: CSAWFHGELFF

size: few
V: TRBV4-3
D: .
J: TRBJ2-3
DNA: TGCGCCAGCAGCCAAGATAACCGGGGTCGCACAGATACGCAGTATTTT
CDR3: CASSQDNRGRTDTQYF

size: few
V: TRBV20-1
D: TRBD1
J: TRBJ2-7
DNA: TGCAGTGCTACTACTAGACAGGGGGCTTCCTACGAGCAGTACTTC
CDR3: CSATTRQGASYEQYF

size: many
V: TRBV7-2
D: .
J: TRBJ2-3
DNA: TGTGCCAGCAGCTCACTGAGCGGGACAGATACGCAGTATTTT
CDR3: CASSSLSGTDTQYF

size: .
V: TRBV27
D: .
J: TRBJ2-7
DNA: TGTGCCAGCAGTTATGGGGCGGGGGAGCAGTACTTC
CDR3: CASSYGAGEQYF

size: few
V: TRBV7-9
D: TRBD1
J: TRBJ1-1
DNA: TGTGCCAGCAGCTCCCGGGACAGGACGGGGAACACTGAAGCTTTCTTT
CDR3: CASSSRDRTGNTEAFF

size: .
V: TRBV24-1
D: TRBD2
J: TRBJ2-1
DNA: TGTGCCACCAGTGACACTGGACTAGCGGGAAGTTATAGCTCCTACAATGAGCAGTTCTTC
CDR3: CATSDTGLAGSYSSYNEQFF

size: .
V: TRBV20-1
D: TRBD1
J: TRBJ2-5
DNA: TGCAGTGCTAGACAACCTCGGGACAGCCTTTGGGAGACCCAGTACTTC
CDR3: CSARQPRDSLWETQYF

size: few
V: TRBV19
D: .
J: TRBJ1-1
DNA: TGTGCCAGTACCCAGGACAGAACCACTGAAGCTTTCTTT
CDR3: CASTQDRTTEAFF

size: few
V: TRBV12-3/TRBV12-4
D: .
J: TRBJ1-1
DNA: TGTGCCAGCAGTTTGCGCAGTGCGGGGATGGTTGAAGCTTTCTTT
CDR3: CASSLRSAGMVEAFF

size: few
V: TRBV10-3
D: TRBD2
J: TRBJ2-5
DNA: TGTGCCATCAGTGAGTCTAGCGGGAGTAAGACCCAGTACTTC
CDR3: CAISESSGSKTQYF

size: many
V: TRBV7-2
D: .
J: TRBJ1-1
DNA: TGTGCCAGCAGTCTCAGAACTGGTGAAGCTTTCTTT
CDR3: CASSLRTGEAFF

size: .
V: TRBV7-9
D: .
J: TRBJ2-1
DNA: TGTGCCAGCGCCAGGAATGAGCAGTTCTTC
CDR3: CASARNEQFF

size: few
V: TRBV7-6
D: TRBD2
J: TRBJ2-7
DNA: TGTGCCAGCAGCTTGGTTGGCGGGAGTCAATACGAGCAGTACTTC
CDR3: CASSLVGGSQYEQYF

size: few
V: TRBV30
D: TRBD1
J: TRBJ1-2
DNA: TGTGTGCTAGGGGGCAGCTATGGCTACACCTTC
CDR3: CVLGGSYGYTF

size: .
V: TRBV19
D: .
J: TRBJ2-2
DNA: TGTGCCAGTTTCAACTCGACCTGGACAACGAACACCGGGGAGCTGTTTTTT
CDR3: CASFNSTWTTNTGELFF

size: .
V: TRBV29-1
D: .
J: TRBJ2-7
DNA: TGCAGCGTTGGGCTATCGTACGAGCAGTACTTC
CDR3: CSVGLSYEQYF

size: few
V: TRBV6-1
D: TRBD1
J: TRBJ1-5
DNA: TGTGCCAGCAGTGAAGCGTCAGGGGGCGGGTCCCAGCATTTT
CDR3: CASSEASGGGSQHF

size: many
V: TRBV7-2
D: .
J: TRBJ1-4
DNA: TGTGCCAGCAGCGTAGACCAAGGGAAACTGTTTTTT
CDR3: CASSVDQGKLFF

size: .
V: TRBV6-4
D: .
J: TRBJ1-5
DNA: TGTGCCAGCAGTGACTCGGAGGGAGTCGGCAATCAGCCCCAGCATTTT
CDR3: CASSDSEGVGNQPQHF

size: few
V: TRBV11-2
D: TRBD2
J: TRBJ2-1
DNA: TGTGCCAGCAGCTTAGGGCGACTAGCGGGAGCGGATGCACTGGTTAATGAGCAGTTCTTC
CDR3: CASSLGRLAGADALVNEQFF

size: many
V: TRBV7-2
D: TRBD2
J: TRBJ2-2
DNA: TGTGCCAGCAGCCCCAGACTAGCGGGCGGGAACACCGGGGAGCTGTTTTTT
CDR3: CASSPRLAGGNTGELFF

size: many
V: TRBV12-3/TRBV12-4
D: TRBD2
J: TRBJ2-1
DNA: TGTGCCAGCAGCGAAAGCGGGAGGGCCGGGAATGAGCAGTTCTTC
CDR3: CASSESGRAGNEQFF

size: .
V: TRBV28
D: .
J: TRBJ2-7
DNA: TGTGCCAGCGAATCCGGGGCCAAACTAAACTACGAGCAGTACTTC
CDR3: CASESGAKLNYEQYF

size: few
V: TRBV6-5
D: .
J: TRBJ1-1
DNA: TGTGCCAGCAGTTACTCGGGCCCGGAGACTGAAGCTTTCTTT
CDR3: CASSYSGPETEAFF

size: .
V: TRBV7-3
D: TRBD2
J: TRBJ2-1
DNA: TGTGCCAGCAGCTCTCGACTAGCGGCTTACAATGAGCAGTTCTTC
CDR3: CASSSRLAAYNEQFF

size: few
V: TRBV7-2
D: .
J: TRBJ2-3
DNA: TGTGCCAGCAGCCCTAGGGGCCGGAGGGTGCGAGATACGCAGTATTTT
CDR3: CASSPRGRRVRDTQYF

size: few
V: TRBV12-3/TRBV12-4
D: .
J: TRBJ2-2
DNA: TGTGCCAGCAGTCCCCGGGGCCTACACACCGGGGAGCTGTTTTTT
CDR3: CASSPRGLHTGELFF

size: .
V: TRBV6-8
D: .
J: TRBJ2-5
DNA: TGTGCCAGCAGCCCCCGGACGGACCCTCAGACCCAGTACTTC
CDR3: CASSPRTDPQTQYF